The T cell receptor beta chain described here comes from a study of a mutant IDH1 vaccine in newly diagnosed glioma. The overall study: Receipt of radiotherapy, temozolomide, or both preceded the study, and most received both.

This CDR3 comprises 15 residues. V was pared by 4 bases and J by 3 bases, with 16 bases between. Germline CDR1 and CDR2: SGHDT and YYEEEE. As concerns this clone: Its antigen remains unidentified.

Time point reported: week 11, during vaccination. Doses comprised 300 ug of mutant IDH1 20-mer peptide each, plus topical imiquimod. Data came from immunoSEQ multiplex PCR; TCRdb stores just in-frame clones and leaves some out. The sample records around 120,000 clones, roughly 75% being singletons. The TCR originated in a man aged 35 to 55 with glioma. The chain links TRBV5-6 to TRBJ1-2; D is uncertain. The sample here was PBMCs, taken from a glioma patient whose treatment included an IDH1 peptide vaccine. The CDR3 here is CASSPGGEGDYGYTF. Written as DNA, the CDR3 is TGTGCCAGCAGCCCGGGAGGAGAGGGTGACTATGGCTACACCTTC.